This T cell receptor (beta chain) was obtained from a study of human T cells and chemical hapten exposure (TCRdb year 2021). Context from the whole study: Libraries were pooled for sequencing, and variation in per-sample TCR yields was attributed mainly to small differences in library volumes within the pool. The study tracked peripheral blood TCR repertoire changes in vivo during primary and secondary sensitization to the hapten diphenylcyclopropenone (DPC) in alopecia patients. For every blood RNA sample, sequencing covered both the TCR alpha and TCR beta chains.

This clonotype was recorded a few times. There is no known antigen for this receptor. One base away there is no much larger clone; base qualities are not given. The full study reports these points: DPC sensitization did not change how many TCRs were above 1 in 1000 frequency, and no evidence was found of alterations in global repertoire structure. Repeated subsampling changed both the strength of the expansion versus patch-test correlation and the threshold at which that correlation became significant.

The sample's time point, from its label and the paper: healthy volunteer bleed at 2 weeks. Total RNA was extracted from unfractionated whole blood that had been collected in Tempus Blood RNA tubes. As TCR sequencing controls, roughly five healthy volunteers were used, with blood taken at day 0, 2 weeks and 6 weeks. Library prep was done by RACE. TCRdb shows the sequencer as NextSeq 500. During library preparation, unique molecular identifiers were attached to individual cDNA molecules so that TCRs could be counted quantitatively and reproducibly. The authors' analysis ran thus. A median of roughly 100,000 TCRs per sample was observed, with a range of about 20,000 to 700,000. The Decombinator software suite was used to annotate V, J and CDR3 in the TCR reads. For the PS versus PT1 abundance plots, all samples were subsampled to the same number of TCRs (28,000). Expanded TCRs were defined as absent before sensitization and observed at least eight times at the 2-week time point. TCRdb passed the public sequencing reads through fastp at Q25 and MiXCR, retaining productive beta sequences. Duplicate CDR3 protein sequences are folded into a single record with the most common DNA and genes. TCRdb assigned the V and J calls; the authors' analysis was not used. Within this sample are around 130,000 distinct CDR3 sequences, with approximately 9.5% of them counted one time only. About 2% of the sample goes to the ten largest clones.

This clonotype was obtained from a male donor in good health. Some clones in this sample may be carry-over from other donors' samples. The sequenced sample consisted of whole blood.

CDR3 sequence: CATSDSGTGQETQYF. The DNA reads as follows: TGTGCCACCAGTGATTCCGGGACAGGCCAAGAGACCCAGTACTTC. The chain uses TRBV24-1 and TRBJ2-5, with 8 bases in between that match TRBD1. The CDR3 contains 15 residues, cysteine and phenylalanine counted. Only the CDR3 DNA stays, 45 bases, in frame from base 1. Sequences KGHDR (CDR1) and SFDVKD (CDR2) are obtained from the germline V gene. At the junction V is shortened by 2 bases and J by 1 base; bases outside the gene matches: 2.